This note documents a single TCR beta chain sequence. Its target is not known. This sample is drawn from a study of blood T cells in healthy people across ages. Study-wide results and caveats: Higher diversity and more naive CD4+ cells were features of long-lived donors, compared to aged donors. Diversity estimated from one million T cells was considered an underestimate.

V lost 2 bases to trimming and J lost 3 bases, with 7 bases between them. In germline, CDR1 is MNHNY, CDR2 SVGAGI (reference sequence). This CDR3 comprises 13 residues. Then a second PCR, running roughly 7 to 11 cycles, was carried out with a sample-barcoded 5' primer and a J-beta primer mix. In TCRdb, the 5' RACE reads were re-called with MiXCR into one record per CDR3 protein. This table holds 650,000 to 900,000 distinct CDR3 sequences, around 62% found once. This rearrangement joins TRBV6-6 to TRBJ1-1; D is uncertain. This TCR derives from a man aged 25-40 years in good health. The material sequenced was blood. The CDR3 DNA is TGTGCCAGCAGTTACACACAGTACACTGAAGCTTTCTTT. Residues: CASSYTQYTEAFF.